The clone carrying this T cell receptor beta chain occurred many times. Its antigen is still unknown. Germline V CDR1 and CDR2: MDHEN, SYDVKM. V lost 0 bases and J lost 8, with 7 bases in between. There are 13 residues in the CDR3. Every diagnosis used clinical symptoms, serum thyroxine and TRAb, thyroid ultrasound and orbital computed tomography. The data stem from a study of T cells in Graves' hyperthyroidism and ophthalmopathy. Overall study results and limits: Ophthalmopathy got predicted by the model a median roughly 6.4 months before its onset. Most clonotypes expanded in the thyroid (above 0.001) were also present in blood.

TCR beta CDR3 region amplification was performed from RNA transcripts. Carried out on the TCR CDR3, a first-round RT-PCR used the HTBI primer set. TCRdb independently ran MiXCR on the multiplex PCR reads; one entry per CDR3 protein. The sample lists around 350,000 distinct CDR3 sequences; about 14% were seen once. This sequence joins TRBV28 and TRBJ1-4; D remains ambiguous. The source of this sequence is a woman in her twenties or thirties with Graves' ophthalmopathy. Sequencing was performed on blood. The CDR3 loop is CASSLWAEEKLFF. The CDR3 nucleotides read TGTGCCAGCAGTTTATGGGCAGAGGAAAAACTGTTTTTT.